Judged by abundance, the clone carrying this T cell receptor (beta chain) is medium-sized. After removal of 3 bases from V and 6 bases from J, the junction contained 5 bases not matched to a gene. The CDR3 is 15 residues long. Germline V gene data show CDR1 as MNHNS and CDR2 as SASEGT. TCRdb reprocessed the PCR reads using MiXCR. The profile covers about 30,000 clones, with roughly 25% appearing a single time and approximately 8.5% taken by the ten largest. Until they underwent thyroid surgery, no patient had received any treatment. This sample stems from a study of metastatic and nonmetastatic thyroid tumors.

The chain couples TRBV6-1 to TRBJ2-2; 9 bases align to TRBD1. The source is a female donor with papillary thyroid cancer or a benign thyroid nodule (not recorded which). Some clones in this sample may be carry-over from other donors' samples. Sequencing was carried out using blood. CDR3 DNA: TGTGCCAGCAGTGATTGGGACAGGGTTTCCGGGGAGCTGTTTTTT. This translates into CASSDWDRVSGELFF.